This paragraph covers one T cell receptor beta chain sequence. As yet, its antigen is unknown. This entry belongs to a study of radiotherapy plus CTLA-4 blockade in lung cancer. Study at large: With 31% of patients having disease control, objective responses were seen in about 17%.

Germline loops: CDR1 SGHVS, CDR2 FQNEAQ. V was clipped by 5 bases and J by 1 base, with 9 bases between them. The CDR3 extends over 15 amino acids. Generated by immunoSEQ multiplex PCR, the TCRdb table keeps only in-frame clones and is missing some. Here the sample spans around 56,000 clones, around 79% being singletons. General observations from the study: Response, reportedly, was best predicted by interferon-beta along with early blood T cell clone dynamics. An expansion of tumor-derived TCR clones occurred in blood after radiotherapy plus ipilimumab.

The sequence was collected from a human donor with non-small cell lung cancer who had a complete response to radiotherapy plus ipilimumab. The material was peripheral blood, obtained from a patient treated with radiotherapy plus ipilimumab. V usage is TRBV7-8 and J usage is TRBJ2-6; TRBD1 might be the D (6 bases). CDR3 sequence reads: CASSPDRSGANVLTF. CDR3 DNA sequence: TGTGCCAGCAGCCCCGACAGGTCTGGGGCCAACGTCCTGACTTTC.